This T cell receptor (beta chain) was found in a study of T cell responses to AZD1222 COVID-19 vaccine. Study-level points and caveats: Spike regions recognized by vaccine-associated CD4 TCRs spanned the protein, led by 160-218 and 743-854. Clonal diversity may have been underestimated in mostly white British donors. Of spike-specific TCRs, nearly half reportedly target regions left unmutated in variants. Increases in Spike-specific TCR breadth and depth were seen after two AZD1222 doses.

Assay used: immunoSEQ multiplex PCR; TCRdb lists only in-frame clones, some missing. The table includes tens of thousands of clones, roughly 90% detected once. On this clone: Its antigen is unknown.

V shed 4 bases, J shed 9 bases, and the junction held 3 bases outside the gene matches. CDR3 size: 13 residues. This clonotype was sampled from an adult who received the AZD1222 COVID-19 vaccine. The source material was peripheral blood, sampled 28 days after the second AZD1222 dose. V is TRBV12-3 or TRBV12-4 and J is TRBJ2-1, with 10 bases identical to TRBD2. The CDR3 region has the DNA TGTGCCAGCAGTTCTAGCGGGAGAGGTGAGCAGTTCTTC. Residues: CASSSSGRGEQFF.